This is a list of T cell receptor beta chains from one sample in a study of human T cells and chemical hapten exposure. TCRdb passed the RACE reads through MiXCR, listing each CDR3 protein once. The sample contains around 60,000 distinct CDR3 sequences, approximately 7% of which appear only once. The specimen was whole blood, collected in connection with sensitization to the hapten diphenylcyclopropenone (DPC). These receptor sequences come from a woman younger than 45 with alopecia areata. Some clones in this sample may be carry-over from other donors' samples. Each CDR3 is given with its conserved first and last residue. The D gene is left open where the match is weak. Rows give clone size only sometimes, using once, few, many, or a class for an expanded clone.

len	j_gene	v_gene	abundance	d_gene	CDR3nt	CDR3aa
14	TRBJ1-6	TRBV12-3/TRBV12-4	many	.	TGTGCCAGCAGTTTTAACAGCAATAATTCACCCCTCCACTTT	CASSFNSNNSPLHF
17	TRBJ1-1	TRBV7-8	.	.	TGTGCCAGCAGCCTTGTTGTTGGGCACTCGGGGGGGACTGAAGCTTTCTTT	CASSLVVGHSGGTEAFF
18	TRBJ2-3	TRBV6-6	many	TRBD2	TGTGCCAGCAGTTACGTCCTCGGGCGGGGGGGTTGGTCAGATACGCAGTATTTT	CASSYVLGRGGWSDTQYF
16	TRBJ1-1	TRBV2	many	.	TGTGCCAGCAGTGAGGTCGGGACATCACGAAACACTGAAGCTTTCTTT	CASSEVGTSRNTEAFF
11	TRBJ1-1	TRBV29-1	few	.	TGCAGCGTTGAAGACGACACTGAAGCTTTCTTT	CSVEDDTEAFF
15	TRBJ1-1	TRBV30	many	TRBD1	TGTGCCTGGAGCCCGAAACAGGGGAGGAGCACTGAAGCTTTCTTT	CAWSPKQGRSTEAFF
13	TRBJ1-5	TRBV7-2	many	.	TGTGCCAGCAGCTTAGTTAGCAATCAGCCCCAGCATTTT	CASSLVSNQPQHF
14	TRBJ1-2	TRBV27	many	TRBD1	TGTGCCAGCAGTTTACGGGGGGACAGCTATGGCTACACCTTC	CASSLRGDSYGYTF
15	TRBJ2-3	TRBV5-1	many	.	TGCGCCAGCAGCTTAGGAGTCAGGGGCGCAGATACGCAGTATTTT	CASSLGVRGADTQYF
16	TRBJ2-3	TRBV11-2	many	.	TGTGCCAGCAGCCCCTACAGGGACCGCTACACAGATACGCAGTATTTT	CASSPYRDRYTDTQYF
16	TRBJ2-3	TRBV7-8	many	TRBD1	TGTGCCAGCAGCTTACGAGGGGGCCCTGGCACAGATACGCAGTATTTT	CASSLRGGPGTDTQYF
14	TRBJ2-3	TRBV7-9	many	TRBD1	TGTGCCAGCAGCTCCCCAGGGGGCGCAGATACGCAGTATTTT	CASSSPGGADTQYF
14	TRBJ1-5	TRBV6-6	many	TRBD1	TGTGCCAGCGGGGACAGGGATTACAATCAGCCCCAGCATTTT	CASGDRDYNQPQHF
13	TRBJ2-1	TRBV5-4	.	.	TGTGCCAGCAGCTTGTCCAGGGTGAATGAGCAGTTCTTC	CASSLSRVNEQFF
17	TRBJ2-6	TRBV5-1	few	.	TGCGCCAGCAGCGCCGGACCAACCCCCTCTGGGGCCAACGTCCTGACTTTC	CASSAGPTPSGANVLTF
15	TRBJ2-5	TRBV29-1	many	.	TGCAGCGTTGATGGGCTCCGATCCTTGAGGGAGACCCAGTACTTC	CSVDGLRSLRETQYF
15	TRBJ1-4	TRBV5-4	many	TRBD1	TGTGCCAGCAGCTTAAAGACAGGGATGAATGAAAAACTGTTTTTT	CASSLKTGMNEKLFF
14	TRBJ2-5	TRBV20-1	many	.	TGCAGTGCTAGAGATCCGGGGAGGGGGGAGACCCAGTACTTC	CSARDPGRGETQYF
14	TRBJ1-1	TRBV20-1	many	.	TGCAGTGCTAGGTTGTCCTCCGGGAACACTGAAGCTTTCTTT	CSARLSSGNTEAFF
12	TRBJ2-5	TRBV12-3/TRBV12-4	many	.	TGTGCCACCCAGAGGGGGAGCGAGACCCAGTACTTC	CATQRGSETQYF
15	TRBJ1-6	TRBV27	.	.	TGTGCCAGCAGTTTCGAACCAGGGTGGAATTCACCCCTCCACTTT	CASSFEPGWNSPLHF
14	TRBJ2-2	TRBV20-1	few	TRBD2	TGCAGTGCTAGAGTAGCGGGGGACACCGGGGAGCTGTTTTTT	CSARVAGDTGELFF
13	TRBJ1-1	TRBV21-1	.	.	TGTGCCAGCAGCAAATTGAAGGGGACGCAAGCTTTCTTT	CASSKLKGTQAFF
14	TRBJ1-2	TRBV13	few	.	TGTGCCAGCAGCTTCGGTCGAGCTAACTATGGCTACACCTTC	CASSFGRANYGYTF
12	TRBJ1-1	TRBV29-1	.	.	TGCAGCGGTAGTATGCGCGAGGCTGAAGCTTTCTTT	CSGSMREAEAFF
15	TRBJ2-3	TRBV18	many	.	TGTGCCAGCTCACCACCGGGCGGGGGCCCAGATACGCAGTATTTT	CASSPPGGGPDTQYF
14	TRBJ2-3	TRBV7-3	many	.	TGTGCCAGCAGCTCACAGGGGGGGGCAGATACGCAGTATTTT	CASSSQGGADTQYF
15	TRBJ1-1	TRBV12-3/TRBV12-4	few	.	TGTGCCAGCAGTCCTCAGGGGCAACTGAACACTGAAGCTTTCTTT	CASSPQGQLNTEAFF
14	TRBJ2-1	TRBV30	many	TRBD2	TGTGCCTGGAGCGGACTAGCGGTCCGAAGTGAGCAGTTCTTC	CAWSGLAVRSEQFF
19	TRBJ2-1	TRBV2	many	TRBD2	TGTGCCAGCAGTGAAAGGATTAGCGGGGGGGTCCGCCCCGACAATGAGCAGTTCTTC	CASSERISGGVRPDNEQFF
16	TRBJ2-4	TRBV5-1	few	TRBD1	TGCGCCAGCAGCGAGATTCGGACAGGGGGCCGGGACATTCAGTACTTC	CASSEIRTGGRDIQYF
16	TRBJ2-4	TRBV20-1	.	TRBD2	TGCAGTGCTAGAGTGGGTCCGGGACTAGCGGCAAACATTCAGTACTTC	CSARVGPGLAANIQYF
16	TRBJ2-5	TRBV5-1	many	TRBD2	TGCGCCAGCAGCTTGGAGCGGGGGGGCCCTGAAGAGACCCAGTACTTC	CASSLERGGPEETQYF
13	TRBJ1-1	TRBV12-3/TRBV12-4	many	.	TGTGCCAGCAGTGCGCAGGCGAACACTGAAGCTTTCTTT	CASSAQANTEAFF
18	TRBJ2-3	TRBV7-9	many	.	TGTGCCAGCAGCTTATGGGTGAAGACAACTTATGTCACAGATACGCAGTATTTT	CASSLWVKTTYVTDTQYF
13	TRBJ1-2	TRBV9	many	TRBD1	TGTGCCAGCAGCTCGACAGGGGGCGACGGCTACACCTTC	CASSSTGGDGYTF
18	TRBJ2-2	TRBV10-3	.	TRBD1	TGTGCCATCAGGAAGGACAGGGGGGACGTGGTCTCAACCGGGGAGCTGTTTTTT	CAIRKDRGDVVSTGELFF
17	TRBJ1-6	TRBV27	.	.	TGTGCCAGCAGTTTCCGTCGAACTAGCTCCTATAATTCACCCCTCCACTTT	CASSFRRTSSYNSPLHF
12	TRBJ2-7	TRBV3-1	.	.	TGTGCCAGCAGCCAAACAGGGTACGAGCAGTACTTC	CASSQTGYEQYF
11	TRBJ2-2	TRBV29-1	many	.	TGCAGCGTAAAGAACACCGGGGAGCTGTTTTTT	CSVKNTGELFF
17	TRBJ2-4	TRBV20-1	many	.	TGCAGTGCTAGAGATCGGGACAACCCCTTAGCCAAAAACATTCAGTACTTC	CSARDRDNPLAKNIQYF
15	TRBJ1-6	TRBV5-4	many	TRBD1	TGTGCCAGCAGCTCAGCCGGGACAGTGGGGTCACCCCTCCACTTT	CASSSAGTVGSPLHF
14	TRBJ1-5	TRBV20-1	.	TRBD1	TGCAGTGCTAGAGACCGGACAGGGGGCCAGCCCCAGCATTTT	CSARDRTGGQPQHF
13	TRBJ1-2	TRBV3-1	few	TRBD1	TGTGCCAGCACCCTAGCGACAGGGGATGGCTACACCTTC	CASTLATGDGYTF
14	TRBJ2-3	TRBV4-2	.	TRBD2	TGTGCCAGCAGCCCACAGCGGGGGCCAGATACGCAGTATTTT	CASSPQRGPDTQYF
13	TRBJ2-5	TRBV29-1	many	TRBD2	TGCAGCGTTGTTGGCGGGGGGGCGGAGACCCAGTACTTC	CSVVGGGAETQYF
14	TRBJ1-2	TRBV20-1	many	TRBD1	TGCAGTGCTCTACCTCAGTATTCAGGGGGAGGCTACACCTTC	CSALPQYSGGGYTF
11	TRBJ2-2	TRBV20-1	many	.	TGCAGTGCATTTGTAACCGGGGAGCTGTTTTTT	CSAFVTGELFF
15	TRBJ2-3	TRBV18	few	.	TGTGCCAGCTCACCACTCAGTTCTAGCACAGATACGCAGTATTTT	CASSPLSSSTDTQYF
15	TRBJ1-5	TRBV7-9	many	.	TGTGCCAGCAGCTTAGATGGGCAGGGTAAGCAGCCCCAGCATTTT	CASSLDGQGKQPQHF
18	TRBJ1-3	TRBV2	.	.	TGTGCCAGCAGTGAAGCGCTTCTGGGCAGCCACTCTGGAAACACCATATATTTT	CASSEALLGSHSGNTIYF
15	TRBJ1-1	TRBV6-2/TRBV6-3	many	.	TGTGCCAGCAGCCTACGAGGGGATATGAACACTGAAGCTTTCTTT	CASSLRGDMNTEAFF
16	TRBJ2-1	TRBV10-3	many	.	TGTGCCATCAGTGAGATGGACGGTAGCTCCTACAATGAGCAGTTCTTC	CAISEMDGSSYNEQFF